This T cell receptor beta chain was sequenced in a study of cytomegalovirus exposure and HLA in healthy donors. Study as a whole: Drawn from HLA-typed donors, 83 million or so unique TCRs were held in an early data release.

This clone was seen once. Its target is unknown. Study-level points and caveats: In a later analysis, the majority of CMV-associated beta chains seemingly showed HLA restriction. For most TCR beta V segments, an earlier analysis put the productive rate at about 90% or about 30% of the time. A link between a missense DCLRE1C variant and TCR beta V- and J-gene trimming emerged from a later analysis.

Primers: 60 Vbeta forward and 13 Jbeta reverse. Using immunoSEQ multiplex PCR, the repertoire was profiled, and TCRdb retains in-frame clones only, with some absent. The repertoire holds some 130,000 clones, with approximately 80% as singletons. The source of this sequence is a young man in good health and CMV-seronegative. The sample was PBMCs.

The CDR3 nucleotides read TGTGCCAGCAGCCGGGGACTGAACAATGAGCAGTTCTTC. Residues: CASSRGLNNEQFF. The rearrangement uses TRBV7-6 and TRBJ2-1, with D tentatively TRBD2 (6 bases). The CDR3 is 13 amino acids. Trimming removed 5 bases at V and 5 bases at J, with 10 bases between. Germline V CDR1 and CDR2: SGHVS, FNYEAQ.